These 18 T cell receptor beta chains were sequenced from one sample in a study of CD8 T cells in Susac syndrome. Reverse transcription of about 0.5 to 1 ug RNA used random hexamers. TCRdb re-called the immunoSEQ multiplex PCR reads through MiXCR, storing one row per CDR3 protein. The sample lists 110,000 to 150,000 distinct CDR3 sequences, about 94% occurring once. Sequencing was carried out using CD8+ T cells from PBMCs. Receptors were obtained from a human donor in good health.

The rearrangement uses TRBV6-2 or TRBV6-3 and TRBJ2-7; D remains unclear. V was pared by 9 bases and J by 5 bases, with 17 bases between. The CDR3 consists of 13 residues. From germline, CDR1 is MNHEY and CDR2 SVGEGT. CDR3 coding DNA: TGTGCCAGGACTCTTCCGACCGCGCACGAGCAGTACTTC. This codes for CARTLPTAHEQYF.

The DNA for the CDR3 is TGTGCCAGTAGTATGTCCTTCACTAGCTCTTCGGAGACCCAGTACTTC. Translating gives CASSMSFTSSSETQYF. The genes are TRBV19 and TRBJ2-5; tentatively, D is TRBD2 (6 bases). Per germline, CDR1 LNHDA and CDR2 SQIVND (reference sequence). CDR3 length: 16 residues. V dropped 3 bases and J dropped 5 bases, with 19 bases sitting between them.

The chain uses TRBV5-1 and TRBJ1-1, with D perhaps TRBD1 (5 bases). Germline V CDR1 and CDR2: SGHRS, YFSETQ. The CDR3 covers 13 residues. V lost 0 bases and J lost 5, with 8 bases in between. CDR3 loop: CASSLGGTTEAFF. The CDR3 DNA is TGCGCCAGCAGCTTGGGGGGGACGACTGAAGCTTTCTTT.

This chain links TRBV20-1 with TRBJ2-4, with 8 nucleotides matching TRBD1. CDR1 DFQATT and CDR2 SNEGSKA come from the germline V gene (reference sequence). The length of the CDR3 is 13 residues. With 4 bases clipped from V and 4 bases from J, the junction kept 3 bases outside the gene matches. CDR3 nucleotides: TGCAGTGCTACTTGGGACAGGAAAAACATTCAGTACTTC. Its translation: CSATWDRKNIQYF.

CDR3 nucleotides: TGCAGCGTTGCACCGCCAGACACCGGGGAGCTGTTTTTT. It is translated as CSVAPPDTGELFF. The chain joins TRBV29-1 to TRBJ2-2; no clear D. V lost 4 bases to trimming and J lost 3 bases, with 9 bases between them. Germline CDR1 is SQVTM and CDR2 is ANQGSEA. The CDR3 has 13 amino acids.

The chain uses TRBV15 and TRBJ2-5; D is uncertain. The V gene's germline CDR1 is LNHNV and CDR2 YYDKDF (reference sequence). The ends were cut back, 1 base at V and 3 bases at J, with 18 bases in the middle. The CDR3 sequence is 17 residues long. The CDR3 protein is CATSRGFLRDGEETQYF. Here the CDR3 DNA reads TGTGCCACCAGCAGAGGGTTCCTTCGAGACGGCGAAGAGACCCAGTACTTC.

This chain joins TRBV7-9 and TRBJ1-2, with D uncertain. Germline loops: CDR1 SEHNR, CDR2 FQNEAQ (reference sequence). Trimming took off 4 bases at V and 8 bases at J, with 11 bases between the two ends. The CDR3 runs to 12 residues. This CDR3 is CASSYGEHGYTF. CDR3 coding DNA: TGTGCCAGCAGCTACGGGGAGCACGGCTACACCTTC.

The chain has TRBV7-9 and TRBJ2-7, with a possible D match to TRBD2 (5 bases). Germline assignment: CDR1 SEHNR and CDR2 FQNEAQ (reference sequence). V was shortened by 5 bases and J by 6 bases, with 11 bases between the two germline ends. The CDR3 covers 12 residues. CDR3 in amino acids: CASSDGESEQYF. The CDR3 DNA reads TGTGCCAGCAGCGACGGGGAATCCGAGCAGTACTTC.

The chain employs TRBV27 and TRBJ2-3, with unresolved D. In germline, CDR1 is MNHEY, CDR2 SMNVEV (reference sequence). This CDR3 has 12 amino acids. V lost 9 bases and J lost 4, with 11 bases in between. The CDR3 loop is CASRKSADTQYF. CDR3 nucleotide sequence: TGTGCCAGTCGTAAGAGTGCAGATACGCAGTATTTT.

The V gene is TRBV4-3, the J gene TRBJ2-1; 13 bases match TRBD2. V shed 1 base, J shed 4 bases, and the junction held 4 bases outside the gene matches. This CDR3 has 17 residues. Germline V gene lookup returns CDR1 LGHNA and CDR2 YSLEER. The chain's CDR3 is CASSQVQGLAGYNEQFF. CDR3 coding DNA: TGCGCCAGCAGCCAAGTTCAGGGACTAGCGGGATACAATGAGCAGTTCTTC.

The chain uses TRBV14 and TRBJ2-7; D not resolved. Germline V gene data show CDR1 as SGHDN and CDR2 as FVKESK. Trimming took off 4 bases at V and 4 bases at J, with 8 bases between the two ends. The CDR3 runs to 12 residues. As DNA, the CDR3 is TGTGCCAGCAGCCTAGCTCCGTACGAGCAGTACTTC. Protein: CASSLAPYEQYF.

This chain uses TRBV5-1 with TRBJ2-5; D gene unclear. Trimming pared 6 bases from V and 4 bases from J, leaving 16 bases between. Germline V CDR1 and CDR2: SGHRS, YFSETQ. The CDR3 sequence is 14 residues long. CDR3 sequence: CASTLPTSPETQYF. The DNA for the CDR3 is TGCGCCAGCACCCTTCCGACATCACCAGAGACCCAGTACTTC.

The chain has TRBV20-1 and TRBJ1-2; tentative D call: TRBD1 (5 bases). This CDR3 comprises 15 residues. The germline CDR1 and CDR2 sequences are DFQATT and SNEGSKA (reference sequence). V was trimmed by 0 bases and J by 0 bases, leaving 11 bases between them. The CDR3 loop is CSARDKRQPNYGYTF. The CDR3 DNA follows: TGCAGTGCTAGAGATAAAAGACAGCCTAACTATGGCTACACCTTC.

V usage is TRBV20-1 and J usage is TRBJ1-1; no definite D call. The V gene lost 3 bases and the J gene lost 5 bases, with 10 bases spanning the gap. Germline assignment: CDR1 DFQATT and CDR2 SNEGSKA (reference sequence). The length of the CDR3 is 12 residues. CDR3 nucleotides: TGCAGTGCTAGGAGCTCCGGTACTGAAGCTTTCTTT. The encoded protein is CSARSSGTEAFF.

The chain links TRBV20-1 to TRBJ2-2; D unresolved. This CDR3 spans 15 amino acids. With 1 base removed from V and 0 bases from J, the gap between germline ends came to 9 bases. The germline gives CDR1 DFQATT, CDR2 SNEGSKA (reference sequence). CDR3 bases: TGCAGTGCTAGAGGTGTGCCCCCGAACACCGGGGAGCTGTTTTTT. Translation gives CSARGVPPNTGELFF.

The chain is built from TRBV4-3 and TRBJ2-1, with D perhaps matching TRBD1 (6 bases). Deletions cut 2 bases from V and 5 bases from J, with 13 bases between. The germline gives CDR1 LGHNA, CDR2 YSLEER. The CDR3 is 15 amino acids. CDR3 DNA: TGCGCCAGCAGCCAACTCAGGGGACCTAACAATGAGCAGTTCTTC. Encoded protein: CASSQLRGPNNEQFF.

The gene calls are TRBV27 and TRBJ2-7; D gene unclear. In germline, CDR1 is MNHEY, CDR2 SMNVEV (reference sequence). CDR3 length: 13 amino acids. V was trimmed by 3 bases and J by 1 base, leaving 7 bases between them. The DNA for the CDR3 is TGTGCCAGCAGTTTCTTTCCATCCTACGAGCAGTACTTC. This codes for CASSFFPSYEQYF.

This clonotype has just one count. The rearrangement links TRBV9 to TRBJ2-5; D tentatively fits TRBD1 or TRBD2 (6 bases each). CDR3 length equals 14 residues. Trimming shortened V by 4 bases and J by 0 bases, and 10 bases separated the two germline ends. The germline V gene has CDR1 SGDLS and CDR2 YYNGEE. CDR3 nucleotides: TGTGCCAGCAGCAAAGGGGGGTACCAAGAGACCCAGTACTTC. Translation: CASSKGGYQETQYF.